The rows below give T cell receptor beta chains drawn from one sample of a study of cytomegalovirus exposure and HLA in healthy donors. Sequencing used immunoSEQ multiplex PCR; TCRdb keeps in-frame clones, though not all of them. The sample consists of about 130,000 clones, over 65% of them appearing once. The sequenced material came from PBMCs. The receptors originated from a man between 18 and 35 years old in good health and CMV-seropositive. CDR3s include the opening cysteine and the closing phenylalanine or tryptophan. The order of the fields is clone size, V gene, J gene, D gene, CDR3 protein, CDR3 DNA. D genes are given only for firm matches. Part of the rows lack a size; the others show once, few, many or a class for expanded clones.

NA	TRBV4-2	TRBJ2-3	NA	CASSQESLPRTDTQYF	TGTGCCAGCAGCCAAGAAAGTCTCCCCCGGACAGATACGCAGTATTTT
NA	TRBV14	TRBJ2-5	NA	CASSQDRGRLQETQYF	TGTGCCAGCAGCCAAGATCGCGGCCGACTCCAAGAGACCCAGTACTTC
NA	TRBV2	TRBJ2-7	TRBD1	CASRGTGAGEQYF	TGTGCCAGCAGGGGTACAGGGGCCGGCGAGCAGTACTTC
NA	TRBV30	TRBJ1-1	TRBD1	CAWRAVGTGNTEAFF	TGTGCCTGGAGGGCCGTCGGGACAGGAAACACTGAAGCTTTCTTT
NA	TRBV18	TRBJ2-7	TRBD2	CASSPGGVVEQYF	TGTGCCAGCTCCCCGGGGGGGGTGGTCGAGCAGTACTTC
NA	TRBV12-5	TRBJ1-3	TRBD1	CASGFGTGAGNTIYF	TGTGCTAGTGGTTTCGGGACAGGGGCTGGAAACACCATATATTTT
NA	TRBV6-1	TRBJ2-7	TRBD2	CASSADRTSGSYEQYF	TGTGCCAGCAGTGCTGACCGGACTAGCGGGAGTTACGAGCAGTACTTC
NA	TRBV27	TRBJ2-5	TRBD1	CASSTLGQGGETQYF	TGTGCCAGCAGCACCTTGGGACAGGGAGGCGAGACCCAGTACTTC
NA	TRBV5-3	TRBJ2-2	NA	CARSLVRENTGELFF	TGTGCCAGAAGCTTGGTCAGGGAGAACACCGGGGAGCTGTTTTTT
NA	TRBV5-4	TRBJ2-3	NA	CASSRRRDSNTDTQYF	TGTGCCAGCAGCCGCCGCCGGGACTCAAACACAGATACGCAGTATTTT
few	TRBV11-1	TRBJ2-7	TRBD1	CASSRDRVEEQYF	TGTGCCAGCAGCCGGGACAGGGTTGAAGAGCAGTACTTC
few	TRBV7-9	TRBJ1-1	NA	CASSLGQASTEAFF	TGTGCCAGCAGCTTGGGTCAGGCCTCCACTGAAGCTTTCTTT
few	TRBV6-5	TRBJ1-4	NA	CASRFDRVNEKLFF	TGTGCCAGCAGATTTGACAGAGTAAATGAAAAACTGTTTTTT
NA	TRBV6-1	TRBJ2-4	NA	CASSEAYKNIQYF	TGTGCCAGCAGTGAAGCGTACAAAAACATTCAGTACTTC
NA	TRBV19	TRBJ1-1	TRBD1	CASSPQGAGPNTEAFF	TGTGCCAGTAGTCCCCAGGGGGCAGGCCCAAACACTGAAGCTTTCTTT
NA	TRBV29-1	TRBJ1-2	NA	CSVVTGSANYGYTF	TGCAGCGTGGTCACGGGTTCAGCTAACTATGGCTACACCTTC
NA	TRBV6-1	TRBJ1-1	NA	CASRDSGTEAFF	TGTGCCAGCAGGGATTCAGGGACTGAAGCTTTCTTT
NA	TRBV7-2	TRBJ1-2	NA	CASSLVQGFGGYTF	TGTGCCAGCAGCTTAGTTCAGGGTTTTGGGGGCTACACCTTC
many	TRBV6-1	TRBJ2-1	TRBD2	CASSLAGINEQFF	TGTGCCAGCAGCCTAGCGGGGATCAATGAGCAGTTCTTC
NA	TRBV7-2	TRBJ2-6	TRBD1	CASSASGGALLSVVLTF	TGTGCCAGCAGCGCTTCAGGGGGCGCCTTGCTTTCAGTCGTCCTGACTTTC
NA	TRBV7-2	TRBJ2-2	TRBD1	CASSTTGVDGELFF	TGTGCCAGCAGCACCACAGGGGTGGACGGGGAGCTGTTTTTT
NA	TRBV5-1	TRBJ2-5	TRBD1	CASSLTSLRTGTGGERETQYF	TGCGCCAGCAGCTTGACTTCCTTGCGGACCGGGACAGGGGGCGAGAGGGAGACCCAGTACTTC
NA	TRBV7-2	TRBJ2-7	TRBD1	CASSPTGTVVEQYF	TGTGCCAGCAGCCCTACCGGGACAGTTGTCGAGCAGTACTTC
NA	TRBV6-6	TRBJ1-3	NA	CASSYEDSLSGNTIYF	TGTGCCAGCAGTTACGAGGACAGTCTCTCTGGAAACACCATATATTTT
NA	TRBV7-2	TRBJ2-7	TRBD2	CASSLGLAGLGYEQYF	TGTGCCAGCAGCTTAGGACTAGCGGGATTAGGCTACGAGCAGTACTTC
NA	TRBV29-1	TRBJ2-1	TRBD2	CSGTSRGTYNEQFF	TGCAGCGGAACATCGCGGGGGACCTACAATGAGCAGTTCTTC
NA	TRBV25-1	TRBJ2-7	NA	CASNQDSRYEQYF	TGTGCCAGCAACCAGGACAGTCGCTACGAGCAGTACTTC
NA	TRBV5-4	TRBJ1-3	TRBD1	CASSLDRAGNTIYF	TGTGCCAGCAGCCTCGACAGGGCTGGAAACACCATATATTTT
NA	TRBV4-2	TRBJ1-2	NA	CASSQDLGGGYTF	TGTGCCAGCAGCCAAGATCTGGGGGGAGGCTACACCTTC
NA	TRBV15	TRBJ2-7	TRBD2	CATRETSGGAYEQYF	TGTGCCACCAGAGAGACTAGCGGGGGGGCCTACGAGCAGTACTTC
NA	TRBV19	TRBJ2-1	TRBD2	CATRGSGDNEQFF	TGTGCCACCAGGGGTAGCGGGGACAATGAGCAGTTCTTC
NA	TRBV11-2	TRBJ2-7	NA	CASSPQGDEQYF	TGTGCCAGCAGCCCCCAAGGGGACGAGCAGTACTTC
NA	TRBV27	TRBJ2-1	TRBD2	CASNLASGRRQQFF	TGTGCCAGCAATCTTGCTAGCGGGCGGCGGCAGCAGTTCTTC
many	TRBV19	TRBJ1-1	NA	CASSSENGGGWNTEAFF	TGTGCCAGTAGTTCGGAAAACGGGGGTGGGTGGAACACTGAAGCTTTCTTT
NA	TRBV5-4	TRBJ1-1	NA	CASSLAQGFTEAFF	TGTGCCAGCAGCTTGGCGCAGGGTTTCACTGAAGCTTTCTTT
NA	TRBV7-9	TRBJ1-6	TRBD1	CASSKTGENNSPLHF	TGTGCCAGCAGCAAGACAGGGGAAAATAATTCACCCCTCCACTTT
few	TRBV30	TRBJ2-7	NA	CAWSVLGPPDEQYF	TGTGCCTGGAGTGTACTAGGGCCTCCTGACGAGCAGTACTTC
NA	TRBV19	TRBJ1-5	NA	CASSFGFEGPQHF	TGTGCCAGTAGTTTCGGTTTCGAGGGGCCCCAGCATTTT
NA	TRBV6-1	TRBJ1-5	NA	CASSGQAASNQPQHF	TGTGCCAGCAGTGGACAGGCGGCTAGCAATCAGCCCCAGCATTTT
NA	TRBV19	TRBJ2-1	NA	CASSIFTWGGARDEQFF	TGTGCCAGTAGTATATTCACTTGGGGGGGGGCCAGGGATGAGCAGTTCTTC
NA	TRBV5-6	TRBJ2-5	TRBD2	CASSRYQGGQETQYF	TGTGCCAGCAGCCGCTACCAGGGAGGGCAAGAGACCCAGTACTTC
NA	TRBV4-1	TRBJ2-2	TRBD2	CASSQTSGTNTGELFF	TGCGCCAGCAGCCAGACTAGCGGGACGAACACCGGGGAGCTGTTTTTT
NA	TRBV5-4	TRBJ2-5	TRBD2	CASSIPTSGQETQYF	TGTGCCAGCAGCATACCGACTAGCGGCCAAGAGACCCAGTACTTC
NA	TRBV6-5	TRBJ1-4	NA	CASSYELVSTNEKLFF	TGTGCCAGCAGTTACGAGCTGGTGTCCACTAATGAAAAACTGTTTTTT
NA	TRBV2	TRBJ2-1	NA	CASRQGYNEQFF	TGTGCCAGCAGGCAGGGATACAATGAGCAGTTCTTC
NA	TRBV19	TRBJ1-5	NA	CASSSDGGVGQPQHF	TGTGCCAGTAGTAGCGATGGGGGGGTCGGACAGCCCCAGCATTTT
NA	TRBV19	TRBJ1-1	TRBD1	CATKGQGVATEAFF	TGTGCCACAAAGGGACAGGGGGTTGCCACTGAAGCTTTCTTT
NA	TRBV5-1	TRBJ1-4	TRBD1	CASSPFGQGEKLFF	TGCGCCAGCAGCCCCTTCGGACAGGGGGAAAAACTGTTTTTT
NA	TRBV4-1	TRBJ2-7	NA	CASSQGTGPFYEQYF	TGCGCCAGCAGCCAAGGAACAGGGCCTTTCTACGAGCAGTACTTC
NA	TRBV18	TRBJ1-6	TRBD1	CASSSKGQFNSPLHF	TGTGCCAGCTCATCAAAGGGACAGTTTAATTCACCCCTCCACTTT
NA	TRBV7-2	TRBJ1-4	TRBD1	CASSSRVRGRREKLFF	TGTGCCAGCAGCTCTCGCGTCAGGGGGCGCCGAGAAAAACTGTTTTTT